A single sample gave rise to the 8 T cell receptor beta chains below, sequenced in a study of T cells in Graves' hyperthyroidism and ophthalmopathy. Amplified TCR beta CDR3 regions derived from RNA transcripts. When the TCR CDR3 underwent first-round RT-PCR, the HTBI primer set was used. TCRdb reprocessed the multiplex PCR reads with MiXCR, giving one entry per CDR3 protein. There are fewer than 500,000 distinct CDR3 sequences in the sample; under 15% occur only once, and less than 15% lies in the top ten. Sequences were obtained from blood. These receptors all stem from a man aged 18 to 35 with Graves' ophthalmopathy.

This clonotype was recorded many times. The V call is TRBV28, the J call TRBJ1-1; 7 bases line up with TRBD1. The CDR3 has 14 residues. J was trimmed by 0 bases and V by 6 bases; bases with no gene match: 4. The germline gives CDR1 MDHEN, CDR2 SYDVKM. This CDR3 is CASSSGTVNTEAFF. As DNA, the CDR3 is TGTGCCAGCAGCTCCGGGACAGTGAACACTGAAGCTTTCTTT.

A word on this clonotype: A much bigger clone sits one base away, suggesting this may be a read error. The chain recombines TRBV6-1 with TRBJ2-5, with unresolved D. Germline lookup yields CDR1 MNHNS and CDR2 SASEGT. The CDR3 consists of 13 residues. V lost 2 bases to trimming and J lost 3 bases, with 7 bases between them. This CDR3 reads CASSEPVKETQYF. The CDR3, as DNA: TGTGCCAGCAGTGAACCTGTCAAAGAGACCCAGTACTTC.

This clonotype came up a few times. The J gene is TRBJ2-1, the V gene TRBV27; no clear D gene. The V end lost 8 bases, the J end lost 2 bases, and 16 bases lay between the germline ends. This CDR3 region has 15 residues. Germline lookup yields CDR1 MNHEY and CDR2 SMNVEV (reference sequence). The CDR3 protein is CASLLNYPAYNEQFF. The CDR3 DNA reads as TGTGCCAGCCTCCTTAACTATCCAGCCTACAATGAGCAGTTCTTC.

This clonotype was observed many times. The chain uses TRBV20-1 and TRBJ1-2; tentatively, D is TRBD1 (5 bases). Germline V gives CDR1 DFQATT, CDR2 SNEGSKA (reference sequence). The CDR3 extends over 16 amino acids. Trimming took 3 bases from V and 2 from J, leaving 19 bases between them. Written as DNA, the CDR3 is TGCAGTGCTAGGGGCTATGACAGTCGGGGGAACTATGGCTACACCTTC. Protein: CSARGYDSRGNYGYTF.

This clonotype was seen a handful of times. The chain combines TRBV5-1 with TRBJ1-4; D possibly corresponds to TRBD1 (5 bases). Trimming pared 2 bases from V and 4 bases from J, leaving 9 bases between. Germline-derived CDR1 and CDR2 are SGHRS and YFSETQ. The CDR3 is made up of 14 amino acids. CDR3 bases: TGCGCCAGCAGCTTTTCAGGGTATAATGAAAAACTGTTTTTT. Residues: CASSFSGYNEKLFF.

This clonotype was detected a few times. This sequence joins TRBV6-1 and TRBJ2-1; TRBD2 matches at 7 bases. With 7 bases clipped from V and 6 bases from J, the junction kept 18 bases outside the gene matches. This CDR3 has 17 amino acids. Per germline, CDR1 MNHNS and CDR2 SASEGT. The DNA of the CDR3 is TGTGCCAGCAACGAAGGGTGGGCTAGACTAGCAACCAATGAGCAGTTCTTC. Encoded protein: CASNEGWARLATNEQFF.

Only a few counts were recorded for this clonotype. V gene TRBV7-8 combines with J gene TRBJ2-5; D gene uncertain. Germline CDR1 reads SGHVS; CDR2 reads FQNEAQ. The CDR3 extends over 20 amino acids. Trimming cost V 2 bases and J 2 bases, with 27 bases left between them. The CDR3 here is CASSLFGVFSATHTQETQYF. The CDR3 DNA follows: TGTGCCAGCAGCTTATTTGGAGTGTTTTCAGCGACACACACACAAGAGACCCAGTACTTC.

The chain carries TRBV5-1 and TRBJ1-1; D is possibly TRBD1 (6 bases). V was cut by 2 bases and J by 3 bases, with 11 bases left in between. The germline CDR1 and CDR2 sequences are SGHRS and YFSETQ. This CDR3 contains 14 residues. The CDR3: CASSLGQTYTEAFF. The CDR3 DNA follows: TGCGCCAGCAGCTTAGGACAGACCTACACTGAAGCTTTCTTT.